This T cell receptor beta chain was obtained from a study of CD8 T cells in Susac syndrome. Reverse transcription used roughly 0.5 to 1 ug RNA and random hexamers. TCRdb reanalysed the immunoSEQ multiplex PCR reads using MiXCR and keeps one entry per CDR3 protein. The sample consists of approximately 210,000 distinct CDR3 sequences, 94% of them appearing once. Germline assignment: CDR1 DFQATT and CDR2 SNEGSKA (reference sequence). This CDR3 is built from 15 residues. The V segment lost 5 bases and the J segment 0 bases; nucleotides outside the gene matches: 6. This TCR derives from a human donor with Susac syndrome. The chain recombines TRBV20-1 with TRBJ2-4, with 8 bases aligning to TRBD1. The sample taken for sequencing was CD4+ T cells from PBMCs. CDR3 amino acids: CSAGTGGLAKNIQYF. CDR3 coding DNA: TGCAGTGCTGGAACAGGGGGTCTAGCCAAAAACATTCAGTACTTC.